Shown below are 14 T cell receptor beta chains from a single sample sequenced in a study of blood T cell repertoires in COVID-19. Assay: immunoSEQ multiplex PCR; the TCRdb copy retains only in-frame clones and omits some. The sample consists of roughly 76,000 clones, about 80% of them appearing once. The specimen sequenced was peripheral blood. These receptors came from a human donor in a cohort sampled during active COVID-19.

The chain carries TRBV3-1 (or the pseudogene TRBV3-2) and TRBJ2-3; possibly TRBD2 for D (6 bases). The CDR3 length is 14 residues. V lost 5 bases and J 5 bases, leaving 14 bases between the germline ends. Germline CDR1 is LGHDT and CDR2 is YNNKEL (reference sequence). For the CDR3, the DNA is TGTGCCAGCAGCTCTAGCGACCGTGGAGATACGCAGTATTTT. Translation: CASSSSDRGDTQYF.

The chain employs TRBV30 and TRBJ2-7, with 7 bases that match TRBD1. V lost 2 bases to trimming and J lost 7 bases; unmatched junction nucleotides: 11. This CDR3 is built from 14 residues. CDR1 is GTSNPN and CDR2 is SVGIG in the germline V gene (reference sequence). CDR3 sequence (DNA): TGTGCCTGGAGTCCCCTCCCGACAGGGACGGAGCAGTACTTC. Its protein product is CAWSPLPTGTEQYF.

The J gene is TRBJ1-1, the V gene TRBV5-1; D unclear. Germline V gene sequence: CDR1 SGHRS, CDR2 YFSETQ. Trimming pared 4 bases from V and 0 bases from J, leaving 7 bases between. The CDR3 consists of 13 residues. CDR3 sequence: CASSLGMNTEAFF. The CDR3 nucleotides read TGCGCCAGCAGCCTGGGTATGAACACTGAAGCTTTCTTT. Filled out from reference TRBV5-1 and TRBJ1-1, the complete variable domain reads KAGVTQTPRYLIKTRGQQVTLSCSPISGHRSVSWYQQTPGQGLQFLFEYFSETQRNKGNFPGRFSGRQFSNSRSEMNVSTLELGDSALYLCASSLGMNTEAFFGQGTRLTVV.

The chain has TRBV18 and TRBJ2-2, with 7 bases fitting TRBD1. In germline, CDR1 is KGHSH, CDR2 LQKENI. CDR3 length: 14 residues. J gave up 7 bases and V 0 bases, and 2 bases lay outside the gene matches. CDR3 sequence (DNA): TGTGCCAGCTCACCACCGGGACAGTACGGGGAGCTGTTTTTT. Its translation is CASSPPGQYGELFF.

The J gene is TRBJ2-5, the V gene TRBV5-1; the match to TRBD2 covers 12 bases. V lost 3 bases to trimming and J lost 2 bases; unmatched junction nucleotides: 14. This CDR3 has 19 amino acids. Germline V gene data show CDR1 as SGHRS and CDR2 as YFSETQ. CDR3 sequence reads: CASSSGTSGPALRQETQYF. In DNA, the CDR3 is TGCGCCAGCAGCTCCGGGACTAGCGGGCCGGCTTTGAGGCAAGAGACCCAGTACTTC.

This chain links TRBV7-2 with TRBJ1-5, with D possibly TRBD1 on 6 matching bases. Deletions cut 5 bases from V and 6 bases from J, with 20 bases between. The CDR3 has 16 residues. The germline CDR1 and CDR2 sequences are SGHTA and FQGNSA. In nucleotides, the CDR3 is TGTGCCAGCAGCGGACAGACGGCCAAACCTGGTCAGCCCCAGCATTTT. The encoded protein is CASSGQTAKPGQPQHF.

This clone appeared a single time. This chain connects TRBV7-6 to TRBJ2-5; perhaps TRBD2 as D (6 bases). V shed 1 base and J shed 1 base, with 10 bases lying between them. The CDR3 spans 15 residues. Germline V gene sequence: CDR1 SGHVS, CDR2 FNYEAQ. The CDR3 is CASSLGPEGQETQYF. CDR3 in DNA: TGTGCCAGCAGCTTAGGGCCGGAGGGCCAAGAGACCCAGTACTTC.

The chain carries TRBV28 and TRBJ2-7; 9 bases map to TRBD2. V dropped 6 bases and J dropped 4; count of bases not matched to a gene: 10. Germline CDR1 MDHEN, CDR2 SYDVKM. CDR3 length: 15 residues. The CDR3 bases are TGTGCCAGCAGGGCTCTAGCGGGAATCGGGTACGAGCAGTACTTC. Its protein product is CASRALAGIGYEQYF.

The chain recombines TRBV6-5 with TRBJ2-7; 11 bases line up with TRBD2. The germline V gene encodes CDR1 MNHEY and CDR2 SVGAGI. Losses at the gene ends were 9 bases for V and 2 bases for J; bases not matched to a gene: 3. The CDR3 has 13 amino acids. The CDR3 DNA is TGTGCCAGTTTAGCGGGAGGGACCTACGAGCAGTACTTC. The encoded protein is CASLAGGTYEQYF.

The CDR3 DNA is TGTGCCAGCAGCTCCCCAATGGCAGGCAGTTTCCGGGACAGCGCGTATTTT. Its translation is CASSSPMAGSFRDSAYF. The J gene is TRBJ2-3, the V gene TRBV5-4; TRBD1 aligns across 7 bases. V shed 3 bases and J 14 bases; nucleotides not matched to a gene: 24. The CDR3 length is 17 residues. Germline CDR1 and CDR2: SGHNT and YYREEE (reference sequence).

The V and J genes are TRBV30 and TRBJ2-7; 10 nucleotides agree with TRBD1. CDR1 is GTSNPN and CDR2 is SVGIG in the germline V gene (reference sequence). The junction had 5 bases not matched to a gene; V was cut back by 0 bases and J by 6 bases. The CDR3 sequence is 14 residues long. The CDR3 region has the DNA TGTGCCTGGAGTGTACGTGGACAGGGGGGCGAGCAGTACTTC. It yields the protein CAWSVRGQGGEQYF.

This clone was counted once. V usage is TRBV18 and J usage is TRBJ1-4; no clear D. V was trimmed by 6 bases and J by 4 bases, leaving 12 bases between them. Germline CDR1 KGHSH, CDR2 LQKENI. CDR3 length equals 14 residues. The chain's CDR3 is CASSPSGINEKLFF. The CDR3 DNA reads TGTGCCAGCTCGCCCAGCGGAATTAATGAAAAACTGTTTTTT. The complete variable domain, with remaining parts taken from reference TRBV18 and TRBJ1-4, reads NAGVMQNPRHLVRRRGQEARLRCSPMKGHSHVYWYRQLPEEGLKFMVYLQKENIIDESGMPKERFSAEFPKEGPSILRIQQVVRGDSAAYFCASSPSGINEKLFFGSGTQLSVL.

The CDR3 coding sequence is TGCGCCAGCAGCTTTCCAGAAGATAATTCACCCCTCCACTTT. This sequence encodes CASSFPEDNSPLHF. J is TRBJ1-6 and V is TRBV5-1; D gene ambiguous. V shed 2 bases and J shed 5 bases, with 8 bases lying between them. In germline, CDR1 is SGHRS, CDR2 YFSETQ. This CDR3 comprises 14 residues.

V and J are TRBV5-1 and TRBJ1-2; perhaps TRBD1 as D (6 bases). V was trimmed by 0 bases and J by 0 bases, leaving 12 bases between them. The CDR3 totals 16 residues. Germline CDR1 SGHRS, CDR2 YFSETQ. CDR3 in amino acids: CASSLEGRGSNYGYTF. DNA of the CDR3: TGCGCCAGCAGCTTGGAGGGCAGGGGATCTAACTATGGCTACACCTTC.